This T cell receptor beta chain was recorded in a study of identical twins. Findings and caveats of the study: Invariant MAIT and iNKT cells could partly confound zero-insertion analyses. Models, which agreed with sharing between unrelated individuals, nonetheless underestimated the out-of-frame TCR alpha sharing seen in monozygotic twins.

A universal primer site arose from template switching, and cDNA bore unique molecular identifiers. TCRdb re-called the 5' RACE reads through MiXCR, storing one row per CDR3 protein. The sample holds 690,000 or so distinct CDR3 sequences, around 5.7% seen once. This clonotype has a handful of counts. Its antigen is unidentified. The specimen sequenced was naive T cells sorted from blood. The receptor was derived from a man between 18 and 35 years old in good health.

CDR3 sequence reads: CASSQGDASPRYF. CDR3 sequence (DNA): TGTGCCAGCAGCCAAGGGGACGCCTCCCCGCGATATTTT. The rearrangement joins TRBV3-1 to TRBJ2-3; the D gene could be TRBD1 or TRBD2 (5 bases each). Trimming removed 1 base from V and 15 bases from J, with 17 bases in between. CDR3 length: 13 residues. The germline V gene has CDR1 LGHDT and CDR2 YNNKEL (reference sequence).